This entry lists 17 T cell receptor beta chains sequenced from one sample in a study of blood T cells in healthy people across ages. A second PCR, run for roughly 7 to 12 cycles, used a sample-barcoded 5' primer plus a J-beta primer mix. TCRdb independently ran MiXCR on the 5' RACE reads; one entry per CDR3 protein. The sample yields about 800,000 distinct CDR3 sequences, roughly 64% seen once. The source material was blood. All receptors come from a man aged 25 to 40 in good health.

This chain connects TRBV2 to TRBJ2-4; 8 bases are shared with TRBD1. V shed 6 bases, J shed 5 bases, and the junction held 6 bases outside the gene matches. The CDR3 has 14 residues. The germline V gene has CDR1 SNHLY and CDR2 FYNNEI. This CDR3 is CASRSQGAQNIQYF. CDR3 coding DNA: TGTGCCAGCAGATCTCAGGGGGCTCAAAACATTCAGTACTTC. Drawing the rest from reference TRBV2 and TRBJ2-4, the complete variable domain is EPEVTQTPSHQVTQMGQEVILRCVPISNHLYFYWYRQILGQKVEFLVSFYNNEISEKSEIFDDQFSVERPDGSNFTLKIRSTKLEDSAMYFCASRSQGAQNIQYFGAGTRLSVL.

The chain joins TRBV7-2 to TRBJ2-1; 9 positions match TRBD2. Germline V gives CDR1 SGHTA, CDR2 FQGNSA. The CDR3 covers 14 residues. The trim removed 5 bases at V and 2 bases at J, leaving 1 base unmatched. The CDR3 DNA reads as TGTGCCAGCAGCCGACTAGCGGCCTACAATGAGCAGTTCTTC. Amino acids: CASSRLAAYNEQFF.

J is TRBJ2-7 and V is TRBV7-3; D could derive from TRBD1 or TRBD2 (6 bases each). Trimming took 5 bases from V and 2 from J, leaving 16 bases between them. CDR1 SGHTA and CDR2 FQGTGA come from the germline V gene. The CDR3 contains 15 residues. CDR3 in amino acids: CASSQQGGLTYEQYF. CDR3 coding DNA: TGTGCCAGCAGCCAACAGGGAGGTCTAACCTACGAGCAGTACTTC. Using reference TRBV7-3 and TRBJ2-7 for the parts outside the CDR3, the full variable domain is GAGVSQTPSNKVTEKGKYVELRCDPISGHTALYWYRQSLGQGPEFLIYFQGTGAADDSGLPNDRFFAVRPEGSVSTLKIQRTERGDSAVYLCASSQQGGLTYEQYFGPGTRLTVT.

V gene TRBV29-1 combines with J gene TRBJ1-1; TRBD1 agrees at 9 bases. The CDR3 spans 13 residues. CDR1 and CDR2 from the germline V gene are SQVTM and ANQGSEA. V lost 4 bases to trimming and J lost 6 bases; unmatched junction nucleotides: 6. Written as DNA, the CDR3 is TGCAGCGTTGTCACAGGGGGCTTCGCTGAAGCTTTCTTT. Its protein product is CSVVTGGFAEAFF. Complete variable domain (other parts from reference TRBV29-1 and TRBJ1-1): SAVISQKPSRDICQRGTSLTIQCQVDSQVTMMFWYRQQPGQSLTLIATANQGSEATYESGFVIDKFPISRPNLTFSTLTVSNMSPEDSSIYLCSVVTGGFAEAFFGQGTRLTVV.

The rearrangement uses TRBV20-1 and TRBJ2-5, with TRBD2 matching over 8 bases. Germline V CDR1 and CDR2: DFQATT, SNEGSKA (reference sequence). Germline trimming cut 3 bases from V and 6 bases from J; bases unmatched to any gene: 6. CDR3 length: 13 amino acids. The CDR3, as DNA: TGCAGTGCTAGGGGAAGCGGGAGACAGACCCAGTACTTC. Protein: CSARGSGRQTQYF.

This chain connects TRBV6-5 to TRBJ2-3; D remains unclear. The V end lost 6 bases, the J end lost 6 bases, and 16 bases lay between the germline ends. CDR1 MNHEY and CDR2 SVGAGI come from the germline V gene. The CDR3 contains 14 residues. The CDR3 coding sequence is TGTGCCAGCAGCAACACAGAATTGGCCGATACGCAGTATTTT. Amino acids: CASSNTELADTQYF.

V usage is TRBV6-5 and J usage is TRBJ2-4; 9 bases are a match to TRBD2. The J call could be wrong; TRBJ2-7 is a better fit for the DNA end. The CDR3 is 14 amino acids. The germline CDR1 and CDR2 sequences are MNHEY and SVGAGI. For the CDR3, the DNA is TGTGCCAGCATCCGGGCTAGCGGGGCCTACGAGCAGTACTTC. This translates into CASIRASGAYEQYF.

The gene calls are TRBV5-1 and TRBJ1-1, with TRBD1 as a possible D gene (6 bases). The CDR3 has 12 amino acids. Germline CDR1 SGHRS, CDR2 YFSETQ. Trimming stripped 3 bases from V and 4 bases from J, with 7 bases between. CDR3 coding DNA: TGCGCCAGCAGCTGGGGGCGCACTGAAGCTTTCTTT. Encoded protein: CASSWGRTEAFF.

As concerns this clonotype: At one end, the junction sequence differs from germline, possibly due to a read error. This chain links TRBV7-7 with TRBJ2-1, with 8 bases aligning to TRBD2. CDR1 SSHAT and CDR2 FNYEAQ come from the germline V gene (reference sequence). The CDR3 runs 16 residues. The CDR3: CASSRSSGTTYKEQFF. The CDR3 bases are TGTGCTAGCAGCCGCAGTAGCGGGACCACCTACAAGGAGCAGTTCTTC.

This clonotype was detected only once. The rearrangement joins TRBV4-3 to TRBJ2-7, with TRBD1 matching 11 bases. The J call is in doubt because the DNA end fits TRBJ2-4 better. CDR3 length: 15 amino acids. The germline V gene encodes CDR1 LGHNA and CDR2 YSLEER. CDR3 in amino acids: CASSQEGQGGDIQYF. DNA of the CDR3: TGCGCCAGCAGCCAAGAGGGACAGGGGGGAGACATTCAGTACTTC.

The chain links TRBV29-1 to TRBJ2-1; D is possibly TRBD1 (5 bases). CDR1 is SQVTM, CDR2 ANQGSEA, per germline. CDR3 length: 15 amino acids. V gave up 2 bases and J gave up 0 bases, with 11 bases separating them. CDR3 sequence (DNA): TGCAGCGTTGAAACTGGGGCGAGCTCCTACAATGAGCAGTTCTTC. Translated: CSVETGASSYNEQFF.

V is TRBV3-1 and J is TRBJ2-7; 7 bases map to TRBD2. The DNA end is a closer match to TRBJ2-5, so the J assignment may be wrong. In germline, CDR1 is LGHDT, CDR2 YNNKEL (reference sequence). CDR3 size: 12 residues. In nucleotides, the CDR3 is TGTGCCACCCGGGGGGTCCAAGAGACCCAGTACTTC. It specifies CATRGVQETQYF.

This rearrangement joins TRBV4-3 to TRBJ2-1; 9 bases are a match to TRBD2. Germline CDR1 LGHNA, CDR2 YSLEER. Trimming at V came to 1 base and at J to 7 bases, leaving 11 bases not matched to a gene. This CDR3 comprises 17 residues. For the CDR3, the DNA is TGCGCCAGCAGCCAAGTTGCCGTAGGGCGGGAGGGGAATGAGCAGTTCTTC. It encodes CASSQVAVGREGNEQFF.

V gene TRBV29-1 combines with J gene TRBJ2-5; possible D gene TRBD2, 5 bases. Germline V gives CDR1 SQVTM, CDR2 ANQGSEA. This CDR3 spans 12 amino acids. V lost 6 bases and J 4 bases, leaving 12 bases between the germline ends. CDR3 residues: CSVRSGLETQYF. In DNA, the CDR3 is TGCAGCGTGCGGTCGGGATTAGAGACCCAGTACTTC.

This clonotype was observed a single time. The J gene is TRBJ2-7, the V gene TRBV7-2; TRBD1 matches at 7 bases. Trimming removed 8 bases from V and 7 bases from J; junction bases left unmatched: 11. Germline loops: CDR1 SGHTA, CDR2 FQGNSA. The CDR3 is made up of 13 amino acids. This chain's CDR3 is CASGAMTGREQYF. The CDR3 DNA follows: TGTGCCAGCGGGGCGATGACAGGGAGAGAGCAGTACTTC.

The chain uses TRBV20-1 and TRBJ2-3; 9 nucleotides agree with TRBD2. The CDR3 consists of 12 residues. The V gene end was trimmed by 6 bases and the J gene end by 4 bases; junction bases not matched to a gene: 2. Germline CDR1 is DFQATT and CDR2 is SNEGSKA (reference sequence). The DNA for the CDR3 is TGCAGTGCGGCGGGAGGGCCAGATACGCAGTATTTT. Translating it yields CSAAGGPDTQYF.

The V and J genes are TRBV20-1 and TRBJ2-7; 11 bases map to TRBD1. This CDR3 has 13 residues. The V gene end was trimmed by 3 bases and the J gene end by 6 bases; junction bases not matched to a gene: 4. Germline V gene data show CDR1 as DFQATT and CDR2 as SNEGSKA (reference sequence). CDR3 in amino acids: CSASPGTGGEQYF. CDR3 coding DNA: TGCAGTGCTAGCCCCGGGACAGGGGGCGAGCAGTACTTC.